This T cell receptor (beta chain) was observed in a study of T cell changes during pregnancy in multiple sclerosis. This CDR3 spans 15 amino acids. Germline-derived CDR1 and CDR2 are SGHNT and YYREEE (reference sequence). Losses at the gene ends were 4 bases for V and 1 base for J; bases not matched to a gene: 2. Sequenced by immunoSEQ multiplex PCR; TCRdb stores in-frame clones only, minus some. The sample has 85,000 to 130,000 clones; about 89% are singletons. V gene TRBV5-4 combines with J gene TRBJ2-3; 11 nucleotides align to TRBD2. Source: peripheral blood, taken before pregnancy. The TCR originated in a female donor with multiple sclerosis, enrolled in a pregnancy study. Here the CDR3 DNA reads TGTGCCAGCAGCGAGACTAGCGGGGGCACAGATACGCAGTATTTT. It translates to CASSETSGGTDTQYF.